This T cell receptor beta chain was recovered during a study of cytomegalovirus exposure and HLA in healthy donors. Study-wide findings and caveats: Reports indicated that the classifier achieved high specificity and sensitivity in diagnosing cytomegalovirus status. TCR beta chains numbering about 160 were designated cytomegalovirus-associated. The authors reported that TCR beta sequences could predict HLA-A and HLA-B alleles. These predictions were accurate for most subjects in the first cohort. In the analysis, some V segments, TRBV6-2 and TRBV6-3 included, were excluded as indistinguishable.

About this clone itself: Its antigen remains unknown.

Primers for the PCR totalled 60 Vbeta and 13 Jbeta. TCRdb's copy holds only in-frame clones and misses some; the assay was immunoSEQ multiplex PCR. The table records about 200,000 clones, 65% to 80% of them present only once. V was cut by 0 bases and J by 4 bases, with 10 bases left in between. CDR3 length: 14 residues. The germline CDR1 and CDR2 sequences are SGHRS and YFSETQ. The chain is built from TRBV5-1 and TRBJ1-2, with D unresolved. This TCR derives from a woman aged 40 to 50 in good health and CMV-seronegative. Material: PBMCs. This CDR3 reads CASSLAESTYGYTF. The CDR3 DNA sequence: TGCGCCAGCAGCTTGGCCGAGTCAACCTATGGCTACACCTTC.